This T cell receptor beta chain is drawn from a study of blood T cells in healthy people across ages. A sample-barcoded 5' primer and a J-beta primer mix were used in a second PCR of roughly 7 to 12 cycles. Every cDNA was tagged by a template-switch adaptor with 12 random nucleotides. The yield of each sample was at least 3 million CDR3-containing paired-end reads. From the 5' RACE reads, TCRdb called clonotypes with MiXCR, one entry per CDR3 protein. The top ten clones hold 22% of a sample with some 690,000 distinct CDR3 sequences, about a fifth of them seen once. V shed 6 bases and J shed 4 bases, with 12 bases lying between them. The CDR3 has 13 amino acids. Per-sample PBMC isolation yielded at least 6.5 million cells. Extracted total RNA amounted to at least 5.5 micrograms for each sample.

The rearrangement links TRBV12-3 or TRBV12-4 to TRBJ2-5, with D hard to call. The clonotype originates from a man in his 70s in good health. Input material: blood. The CDR3 nucleotides are TGTGCCAGCAGGCCCATGAGGTTAGAGACCCAGTACTTC. It yields the protein CASRPMRLETQYF.